Below, one T cell receptor (beta chain) is given with its context. Its antigen remains unknown. This sample includes further DNA sequences coding for the same CDR3. The data stem from a study of cytomegalovirus exposure and HLA in healthy donors. Study results and limitations: Researchers had no immune exposure information except CMV serostatus available. Three chains linked to CMV were shown in vitro to be specific for CMV antigens.

The germline CDR1 and CDR2 sequences are LGHNA and YSLEER. The V end lost 4 bases, the J end lost 8 bases, and 11 bases lay between the germline ends. The CDR3 extends over 12 amino acids. The PCR had 60 Vbeta and 13 Jbeta primers. TCRdb's table, derived via immunoSEQ multiplex PCR, lists solely in-frame clones and lacks some. The table lists some 190,000 clones, roughly 77% of them singletons. This receptor was taken from a woman aged 50 to 60 in good health and CMV-seronegative. The specimen was PBMCs. The rearrangement uses TRBV4-3 and TRBJ1-1; a weak D match, TRBD1 (6 bases). CDR3 residues: CASSRVQGEAFF. DNA for the CDR3: TGCGCCAGCAGCCGAGTACAGGGAGAAGCTTTCTTT.